Listed here is a single T cell receptor beta chain. Within the sample, other DNA sequences also encode this same CDR3. The data belong to a study of shared clonotypes between healthy human individuals. Generated by immunoSEQ multiplex PCR, the TCRdb table keeps only in-frame clones and is missing some. The table shows millions of clones, with 80% to 95% occurring only once. Sequencing was carried out using naive CD4+ T cells from PBMCs. Stated subset: CD45RA+ positively selected. The receptor was isolated from a young man in good health. Some clones in this sample may be carry-over from other donors' samples.

The CDR3 region has the DNA TGCGCCAGCAGCTTGGGACTAGCGTCCTACAATGAGCAGTTCTTC. It translates to CASSLGLASYNEQFF. The V and J genes are TRBV5-1 and TRBJ2-1, with TRBD2 matching 8 bases. V shed 0 bases, J shed 1 base, and the junction held 0 bases outside the gene matches. This CDR3 is built from 15 residues. From germline, CDR1 is SGHRS and CDR2 YFSETQ.